This paragraph reports one T cell receptor beta chain. This sample was taken from a study of cytomegalovirus exposure and HLA in healthy donors. Only in-frame clones appear in the TCRdb table, and some are missing; sequencing was by immunoSEQ multiplex PCR. The sample has around 150,000 clones; roughly 91% are singletons. V trimming: 4 bases; J trimming: 5 bases; junction bases outside the gene matches: 7. CDR3 length: 16 residues. Per the germline V gene, CDR1 is MNHEY and CDR2 is SMNVEV (reference sequence). The sample consisted of PBMCs. This clonotype was sampled from a man younger than 35 in good health and CMV-seronegative. The chain uses TRBV27 and TRBJ2-5; 13 bases are a match to TRBD2. The CDR3 coding sequence is TGTGCCAGCAGTTCAGGACTAGCGGGAGTCCGGGAGACCCAGTACTTC. It is translated as CASSSGLAGVRETQYF.